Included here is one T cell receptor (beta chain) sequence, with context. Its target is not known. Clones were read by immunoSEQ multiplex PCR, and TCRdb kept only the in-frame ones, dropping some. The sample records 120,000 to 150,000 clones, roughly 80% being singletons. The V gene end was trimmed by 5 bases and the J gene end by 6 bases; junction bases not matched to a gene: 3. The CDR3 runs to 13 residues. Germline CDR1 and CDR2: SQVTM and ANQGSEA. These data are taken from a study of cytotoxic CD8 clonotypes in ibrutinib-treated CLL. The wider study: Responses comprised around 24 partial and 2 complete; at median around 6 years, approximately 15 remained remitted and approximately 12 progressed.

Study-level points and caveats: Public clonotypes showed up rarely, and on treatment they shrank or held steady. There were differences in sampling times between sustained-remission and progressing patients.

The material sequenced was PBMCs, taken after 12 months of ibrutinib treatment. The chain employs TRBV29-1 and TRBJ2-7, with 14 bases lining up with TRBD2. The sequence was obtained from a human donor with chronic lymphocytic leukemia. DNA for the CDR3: TGCAGCGTTATGGGACTAGCGGGAGTCGAGCAGTACTTC. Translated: CSVMGLAGVEQYF.